This TCR beta chain was found in a study of cytomegalovirus exposure and HLA in healthy donors. Regarding the study as a whole: In a later analysis, a missense DCLRE1C variant was linked to TCR beta V- and J-gene trimming. Earlier findings revealed that most TCR beta V segments proved productive either about 90% or about 30% of the time. Presence/absence analyses assumed roughly uniform sequencing depth across donors, which may not hold.

The germline V gene encodes CDR1 MDHEN and CDR2 SYDVKM. Trimming removed 3 bases at V and 7 bases at J, with 12 bases between. The CDR3 extends over 13 amino acids. The PCR contained 60 Vbeta and 13 Jbeta primers. Measured with immunoSEQ multiplex PCR; TCRdb has only the in-frame clones, and not every one. The sample contains 150,000 to 200,000 clones, 60% to 80% of which appear only once. A remark on this clone: As yet, its antigen is unknown.

This clonotype was sampled from a man aged 18 to 30 in good health and CMV-seropositive. The V gene is TRBV28, the J gene TRBJ2-5; D call uncertain. The specimen was PBMCs. Written as DNA, the CDR3 is TGTGCCAGCAGTTTTCCGACTGGGTGGACCCAGTACTTC. Translated: CASSFPTGWTQYF.